A selection of T cell receptor beta chains follows, all from one sample in a study of shared clonotypes between healthy human individuals. Assay: immunoSEQ multiplex PCR; the TCRdb copy retains only in-frame clones and omits some. This sample carries fewer than 1.6 million clones, about 98.5% of them seen once, and the ten largest clones take about 0.34%. Specimen: naive CD4+ T cells sorted from blood. The receptors were gathered from a man younger than 45 in good health. CDR3s include the opening cysteine and the closing phenylalanine or tryptophan. The D gene is left open where the match is weak. Clone size is given for some rows only: seen once, a few or many times, or a class if the clone is expanded.

D gene,clone size,J gene,V gene,CDR3 DNA,CDR3 protein
NA,NA,TRBJ2-7,TRBV28,TGTGCCAGCAGACCGAGAGAAGGGGAGCAGTACTTC,CASRPREGEQYF
NA,NA,TRBJ2-3,TRBV30,TGTGCCTGGGGGACACCGTACACAGATACGCAGTATTTT,CAWGTPYTDTQYF
TRBD2,NA,TRBJ2-1,TRBV2,TGTGCCAGCATATCCGCCGGGCGGACTAGCGGATTGCTCTTC,CASISAGRTSGLLF
NA,NA,TRBJ2-7,TRBV5-4,TGTGCCAGCACCCGAGGGGGCTCCTACGAGCAGTACTTC,CASTRGGSYEQYF
NA,once,TRBJ2-7,TRBV5-1,TGCGCCAGCAGCCAAAGCCCGGCGGGGGAGCAGTACTTC,CASSQSPAGEQYF
NA,NA,TRBJ2-6,TRBV14,TGTGCCAGCAGCCAAGTCGGCGTTCTCTGGGCCAACGTCCTGACTTTC,CASSQVGVLWANVLTF
TRBD2,NA,TRBJ2-5,TRBV2,TGTGCCAGCAGTTCCCGCGTTACTAGCGGGCCCGTACCAGAGACCCAGTACTTC,CASSSRVTSGPVPETQYF
NA,NA,TRBJ2-2,TRBV5-4,TGTGCCAGCAGCTCACAGGTGGAGCTGTTTTTT,CASSSQVELFF
NA,NA,TRBJ1-3,TRBV6-1,TGTGCCAGCAGTGAAGTTCACAGCTCTGGAAACACCATATATTTT,CASSEVHSSGNTIYF
TRBD2,NA,TRBJ2-1,TRBV11-3,TGTGCCAGCAGCTTAGTTCTAGCGGGGGAAAATGAGCAGTTCTTC,CASSLVLAGENEQFF
NA,NA,TRBJ2-1,TRBV5-5,TGTGCCAGCACCTCACATGGCCTGCAGGGCTACAATGAGCAGTTCTTC,CASTSHGLQGYNEQFF
NA,NA,TRBJ2-5,TRBV4-1,TGCGCCAGCAGCCAAGTGCGAGGGGTAAACTACTTAATTACAGAGACCCAGTACTTC,CASSQVRGVNYLITETQYF
TRBD2,NA,TRBJ2-1,TRBV9,TGTGCCAGCAGCGTAGAACGGTCGGGACTAGCGGCATACAATGAGCAGTTCTTC,CASSVERSGLAAYNEQFF
TRBD2,NA,TRBJ2-1,TRBV11-3,TGTGCCAGCAGCACGGCCGGGACTACAAACGGGCGGGTCTACAATGAGCAGTTCTTC,CASSTAGTTNGRVYNEQFF
NA,NA,TRBJ2-7,TRBV28,TGTGCCAGCAGCGGGGTTGACTACGAGCAGTACTTC,CASSGVDYEQYF
TRBD1,NA,TRBJ2-2,TRBV7-3,TGTGCCAGCAGTCCAGGGGGCATCGGGGAGCTGTTTTTT,CASSPGGIGELFF
NA,NA,TRBJ2-7,TRBV6-5,TGTGCCAGTACGGCTCATCGTGGCGAGCAGTACTTC,CASTAHRGEQYF
NA,NA,TRBJ1-2,TRBV5-1,TGCGCCAGCAGCCGTAGTAACGATGGCTACACCTTC,CASSRSNDGYTF
TRBD1,NA,TRBJ2-7,TRBV2,TGTGCCACCGGACAGGGCAATGTGCAGTACTTC,CATGQGNVQYF
NA,once,TRBJ1-1,TRBV5-1,TGCGCCAGCAGCTTGGGACAGACTGAAGCTTTCTTT,CASSLGQTEAFF
TRBD2,NA,TRBJ2-3,TRBV4-3,TGCGCCAGCAGCCACGCGATCTGGCGGGAGGCTTCAGATACGCAGTATTTT,CASSHAIWREASDTQYF
TRBD2,NA,TRBJ2-1,TRBV5-4,TGTGCCAGCAGCTCACCACTAGCGGGGTCCCTTCATGAGCAGTTCTTC,CASSSPLAGSLHEQFF
NA,NA,TRBJ2-2,TRBV18,TGTGCCAGCTCACCCATGACAGACACGAACACCGGGGAGCTGTTTTTT,CASSPMTDTNTGELFF
NA,NA,TRBJ2-5,TRBV10-1,TGCGCCAGCAGTGAGTCCCCCGGAAAAGAGACCCAGTACTTC,CASSESPGKETQYF
TRBD1,NA,TRBJ2-7,TRBV10-2,TGCGCCAGCAGGGGGACAGGAGCCTCCTACGAGCAGTACTTC,CASRGTGASYEQYF
TRBD2,NA,TRBJ2-2,TRBV9,TGTGCCAGCAGCGTGGGACTAGCGGGACTCGGCGGGGAGCTGTTTTTT,CASSVGLAGLGGELFF